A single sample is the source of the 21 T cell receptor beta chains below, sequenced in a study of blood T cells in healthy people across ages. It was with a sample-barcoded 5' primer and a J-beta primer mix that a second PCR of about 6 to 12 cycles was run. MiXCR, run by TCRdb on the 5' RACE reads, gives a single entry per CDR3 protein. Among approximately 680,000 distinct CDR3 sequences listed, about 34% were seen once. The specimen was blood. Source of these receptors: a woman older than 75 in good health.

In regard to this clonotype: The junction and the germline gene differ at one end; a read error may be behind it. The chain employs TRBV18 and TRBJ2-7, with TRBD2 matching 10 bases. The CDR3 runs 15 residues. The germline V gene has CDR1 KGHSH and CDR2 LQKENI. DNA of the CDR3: TGTACCAGCTCCGGTAGCGGGGGGTCGAGATACGAGCAGTACTTC. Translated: CTSSGSGGSRYEQYF. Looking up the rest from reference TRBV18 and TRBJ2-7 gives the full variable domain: NAGVMQNPRHLVRRRGQEARLRCSPMKGHSHVYWYRQLPEEGLKFMVYLQKENIIDESGMPKERFSAEFPKEGPSILRIQQVVRGDSAAYFCTSSGSGGSRYEQYFGPGTRLTVT.

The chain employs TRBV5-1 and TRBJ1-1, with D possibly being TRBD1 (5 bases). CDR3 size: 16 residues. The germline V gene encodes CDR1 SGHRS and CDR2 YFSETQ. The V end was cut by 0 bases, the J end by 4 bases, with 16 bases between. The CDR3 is CASSLVWDGVTTEAFF. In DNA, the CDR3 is TGCGCCAGCAGCTTGGTATGGGACGGAGTCACCACTGAAGCTTTCTTT.

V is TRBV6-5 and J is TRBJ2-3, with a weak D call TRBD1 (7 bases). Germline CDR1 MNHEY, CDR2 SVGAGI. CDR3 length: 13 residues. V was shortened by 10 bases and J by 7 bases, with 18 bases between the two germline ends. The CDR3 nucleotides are TGTGCCACCCAGGGGGGCAAGACACATACGCAGTATTTT. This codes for CATQGGKTHTQYF.

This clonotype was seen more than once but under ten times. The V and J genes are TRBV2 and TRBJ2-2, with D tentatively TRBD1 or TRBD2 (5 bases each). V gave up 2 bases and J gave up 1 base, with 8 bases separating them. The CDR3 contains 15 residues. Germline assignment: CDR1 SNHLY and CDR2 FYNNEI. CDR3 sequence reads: CASSERGGNTGELFF. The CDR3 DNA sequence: TGTGCCAGCAGTGAACGGGGCGGGAACACCGGGGAGCTGTTTTTT.

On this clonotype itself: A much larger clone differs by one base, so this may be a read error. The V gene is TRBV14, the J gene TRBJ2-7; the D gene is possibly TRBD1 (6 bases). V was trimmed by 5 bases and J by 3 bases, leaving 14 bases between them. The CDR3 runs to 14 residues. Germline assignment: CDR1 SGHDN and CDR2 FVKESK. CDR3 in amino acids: CASSSRDIGYEQYF. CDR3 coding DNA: TGTGCCAGCAGCTCCCGGGACATAGGCTACGAGCAGTACTTC.

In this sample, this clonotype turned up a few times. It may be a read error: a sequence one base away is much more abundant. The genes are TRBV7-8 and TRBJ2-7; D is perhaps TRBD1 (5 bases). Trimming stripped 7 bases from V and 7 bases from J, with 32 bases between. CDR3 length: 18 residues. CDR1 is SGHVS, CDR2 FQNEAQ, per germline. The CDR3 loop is CASISFGRWTYNRGEQYF. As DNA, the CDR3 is TGTGCCAGCATCTCATTCGGGCGATGGACATACAATCGTGGTGAGCAGTACTTC. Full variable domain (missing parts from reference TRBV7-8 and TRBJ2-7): GAGVSQSPRYKVAKRGQDVALRCDPISGHVSLFWYQQALGQGPEFLTYFQNEAQLDKSGLPSDRFFAERPEGSVSTLKIQRTQQEDSAVYLCASISFGRWTYNRGEQYFGPGTRLTVT.

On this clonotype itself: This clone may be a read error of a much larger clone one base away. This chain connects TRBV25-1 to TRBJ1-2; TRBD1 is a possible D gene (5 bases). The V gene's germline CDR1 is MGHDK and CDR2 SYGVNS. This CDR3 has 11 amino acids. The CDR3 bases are TGTGCCAGCAGTGCAGTTCGGGGCTGCACCTTC. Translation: CASSAVRGCTF.

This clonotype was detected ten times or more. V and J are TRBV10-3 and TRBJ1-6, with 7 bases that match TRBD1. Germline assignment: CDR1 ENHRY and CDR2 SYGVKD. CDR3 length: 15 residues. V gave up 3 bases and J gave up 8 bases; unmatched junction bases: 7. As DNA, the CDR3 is TGTGCCATCAGTGAACCGACAGGGCTGGATTCACCCCTCCACTTT. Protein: CAISEPTGLDSPLHF.

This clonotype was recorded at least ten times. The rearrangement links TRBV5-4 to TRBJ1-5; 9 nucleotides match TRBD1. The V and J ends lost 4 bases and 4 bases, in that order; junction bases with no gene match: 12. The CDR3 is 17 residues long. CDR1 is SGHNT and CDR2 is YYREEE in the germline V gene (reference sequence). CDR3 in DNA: TGTGCCAGCAGCCGACCACCAGACAGGGGGTTTAATCAGCCCCAGCATTTT. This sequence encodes CASSRPPDRGFNQPQHF.

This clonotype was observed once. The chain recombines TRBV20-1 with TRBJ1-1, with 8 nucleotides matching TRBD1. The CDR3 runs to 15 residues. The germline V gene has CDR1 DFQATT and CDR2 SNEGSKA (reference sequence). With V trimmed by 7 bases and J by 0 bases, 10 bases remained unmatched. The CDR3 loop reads CSGIDRGRMNTEAFF. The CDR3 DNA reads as TGCAGTGGTATCGACAGGGGCCGGATGAACACTGAAGCTTTCTTT.

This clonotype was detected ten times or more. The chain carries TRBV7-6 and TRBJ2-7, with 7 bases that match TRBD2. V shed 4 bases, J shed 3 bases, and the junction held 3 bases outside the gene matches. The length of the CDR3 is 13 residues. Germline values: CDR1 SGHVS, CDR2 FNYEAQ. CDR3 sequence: CASSSGGDYEQYF. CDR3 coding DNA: TGTGCCAGCAGCTCTGGGGGGGACTACGAGCAGTACTTC. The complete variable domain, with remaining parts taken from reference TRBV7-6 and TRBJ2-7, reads GAGVSQSPRYKVTKRGQDVALRCDPISGHVSLYWYRQALGQGPEFLTYFNYEAQQDKSGLPNDRFSAERPEGSISTLTIQRTEQRDSAMYRCASSSGGDYEQYFGPGTRLTVT.

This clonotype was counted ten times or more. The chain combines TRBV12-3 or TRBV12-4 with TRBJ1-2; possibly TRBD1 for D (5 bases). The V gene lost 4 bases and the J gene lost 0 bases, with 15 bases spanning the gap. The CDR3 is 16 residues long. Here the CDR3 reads CASSSGGTGANYGYTF. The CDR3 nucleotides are TGTGCCAGCAGTTCCGGCGGGACGGGGGCTAACTATGGCTACACCTTC.

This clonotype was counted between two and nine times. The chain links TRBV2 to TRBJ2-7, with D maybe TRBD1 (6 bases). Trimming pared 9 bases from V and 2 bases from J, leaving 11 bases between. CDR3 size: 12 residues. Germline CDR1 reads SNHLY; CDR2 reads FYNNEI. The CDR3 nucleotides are TGTGCCAGTGAAGGGGACACCTACGAGCAGTACTTC. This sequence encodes CASEGDTYEQYF. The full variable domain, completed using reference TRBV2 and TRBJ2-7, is EPEVTQTPSHQVTQMGQEVILRCVPISNHLYFYWYRQILGQKVEFLVSFYNNEISEKSEIFDDQFSVERPDGSNFTLKIRSTKLEDSAMYFCASEGDTYEQYFGPGTRLTVT.

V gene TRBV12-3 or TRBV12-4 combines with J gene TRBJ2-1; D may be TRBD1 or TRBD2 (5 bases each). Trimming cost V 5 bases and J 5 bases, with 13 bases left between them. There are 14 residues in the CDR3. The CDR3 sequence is CASSPGTPNNEQFF. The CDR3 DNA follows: TGTGCCAGCAGTCCCGGGACCCCCAACAATGAGCAGTTCTTC.

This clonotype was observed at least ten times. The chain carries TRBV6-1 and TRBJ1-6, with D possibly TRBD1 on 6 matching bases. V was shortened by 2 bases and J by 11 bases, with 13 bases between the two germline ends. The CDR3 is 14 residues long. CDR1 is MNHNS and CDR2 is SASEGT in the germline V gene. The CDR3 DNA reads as TGTGCCAGCAGTGAAAGGGGGAGTGTTCCACCCCTCCACTTT. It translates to CASSERGSVPPLHF.

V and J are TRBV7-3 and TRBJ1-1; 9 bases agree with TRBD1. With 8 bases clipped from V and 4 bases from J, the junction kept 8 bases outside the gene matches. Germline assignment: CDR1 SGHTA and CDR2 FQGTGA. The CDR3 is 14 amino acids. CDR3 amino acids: CASGTGGGGTEAFF. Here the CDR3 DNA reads TGTGCCAGCGGAACAGGGGGCGGTGGCACTGAAGCTTTCTTT.

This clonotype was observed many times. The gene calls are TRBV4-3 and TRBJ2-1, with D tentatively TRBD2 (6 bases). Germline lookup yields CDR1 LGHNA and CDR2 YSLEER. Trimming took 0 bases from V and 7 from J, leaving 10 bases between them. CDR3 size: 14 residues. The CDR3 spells CASSQDAGRNEQFF. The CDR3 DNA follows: TGCGCCAGCAGCCAAGATGCAGGGAGGAATGAGCAGTTCTTC.

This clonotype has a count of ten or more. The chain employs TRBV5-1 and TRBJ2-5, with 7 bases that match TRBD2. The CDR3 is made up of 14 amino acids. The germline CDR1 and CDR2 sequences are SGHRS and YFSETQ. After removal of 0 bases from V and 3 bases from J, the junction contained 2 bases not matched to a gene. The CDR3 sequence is CASSLGRGEETQYF. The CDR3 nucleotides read TGCGCCAGCAGCTTGGGCCGGGGGGAAGAGACCCAGTACTTC.

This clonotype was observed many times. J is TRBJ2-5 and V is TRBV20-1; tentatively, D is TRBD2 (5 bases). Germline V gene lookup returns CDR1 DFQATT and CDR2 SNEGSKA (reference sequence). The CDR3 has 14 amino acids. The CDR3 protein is CSLPLTWTQETQYF. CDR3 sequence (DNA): TGCAGCCTGCCCTTAACATGGACTCAAGAGACCCAGTACTTC.

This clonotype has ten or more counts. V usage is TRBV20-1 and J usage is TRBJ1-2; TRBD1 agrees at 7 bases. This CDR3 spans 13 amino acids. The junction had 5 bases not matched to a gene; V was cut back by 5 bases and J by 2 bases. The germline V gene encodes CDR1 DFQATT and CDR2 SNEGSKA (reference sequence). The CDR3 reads CSAALDRNYGYTF. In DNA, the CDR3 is TGCAGTGCTGCACTGGACAGGAACTATGGCTACACCTTC.

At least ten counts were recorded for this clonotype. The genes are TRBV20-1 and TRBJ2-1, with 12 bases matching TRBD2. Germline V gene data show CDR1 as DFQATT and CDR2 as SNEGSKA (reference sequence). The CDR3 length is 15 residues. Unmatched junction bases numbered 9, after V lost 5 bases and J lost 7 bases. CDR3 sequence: CSAFSSGGARNEQFF. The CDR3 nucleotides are TGCAGTGCTTTTTCTAGCGGGGGGGCGCGGAATGAGCAGTTCTTC.